These 27 T cell receptor beta chains originate from one sample sequenced in a study of CD8+ T cells in alopecia areata. Regarding treatment: oral pan-JAK inhibitor, 5-10 mg twice daily. As the sequencing template, cDNA was produced by extracting RNA and reverse transcribing it. The method was immunoSEQ multiplex PCR; TCRdb's version includes in-frame clones alone and lacks a portion of them. Counted here are some 170,000 clones, 58% occurring once; the ten biggest clones make up 16%. The specimen comprised CD4+ T cells sorted from blood, sampled between weeks 55 and 65, from a patient treated with tofacitinib. The source of these receptors is a human donor with alopecia areata.

This chain links TRBV25-1 with TRBJ1-1, with no clear D. Trimming took 1 base from V and 5 from J, leaving 8 bases between them. Germline V lookup: CDR1 MGHDK, CDR2 SYGVNS. The CDR3 extends over 13 amino acids. For the CDR3, the DNA is TGTGCCAGCAGTGAATTTCGAGGGACTGAAGCTTTCTTT. This encodes CASSEFRGTEAFF.

This clone has just one count. The rearrangement links TRBV9 to TRBJ2-3, with D hard to call. The CDR3 totals 12 residues. Per the germline V gene, CDR1 is SGDLS and CDR2 is YYNGEE. V was trimmed by 4 bases and J by 2 bases, leaving 5 bases between them. CDR3 amino acids: CASSTFTDTQYF. The CDR3 region has the DNA TGTGCCAGCAGCACCTTCACAGATACGCAGTATTTT.

This clone was seen a handful of times. This chain's CDR3 is CSARTSGGYEQYF. The DNA of the CDR3 is TGCAGCGCTAGGACTAGCGGGGGCTACGAGCAGTACTTC. V and J are TRBV29-1 and TRBJ2-7, with 13 bases that match TRBD2. The CDR3 sequence is 13 residues long. The germline gives CDR1 SQVTM, CDR2 ANQGSEA. V was clipped by 7 bases and J by 3 bases; unmatched bases: 3.

This clone was observed a few times. In DNA form, the CDR3 reads TGCGCCAGCAACAGGGGGGACCAAGAGACCCAGTACTTC. Its translation is CASNRGDQETQYF. The rearrangement links TRBV5-1 to TRBJ2-5, with 8 bases identical to TRBD1. The CDR3 covers 13 residues. V was clipped by 6 bases and J by 0 bases; unmatched bases: 1. Germline CDR1 reads SGHRS; CDR2 reads YFSETQ. Full variable domain (rest looked up from reference TRBV5-1 and TRBJ2-5): KAGVTQTPRYLIKTRGQQVTLSCSPISGHRSVSWYQQTPGQGLQFLFEYFSETQRNKGNFPGRFSGRQFSNSRSEMNVSTLELGDSALYLCASNRGDQETQYFGPGTRLLVL.

Turning to this clone: A read error may account for a junction end that differs from germline. The sample carries other DNA sequences with the same CDR3. This chain uses TRBV25-1 with TRBJ2-3; D gene ambiguous. Germline assignment: CDR1 MGHDK and CDR2 SYGVNS. CDR3 length: 12 amino acids. The CDR3 DNA reads TGTGCCAGCGGTGACAGCACAGATACGCAGTATTTT. It specifies CASGDSTDTQYF.

The chain combines TRBV6-5 with TRBJ2-3, with TRBD2 matching 7 bases. This CDR3 is 14 amino acids long. The germline CDR1 and CDR2 sequences are MNHEY and SVGAGI. The junction had 3 bases not matched to a gene; V was cut back by 0 bases and J by 6 bases. DNA of the CDR3: TGTGCCAGCAGTTACTCCCGGGGGGACGATACGCAGTATTTT. Translating it yields CASSYSRGDDTQYF.

This rearrangement joins TRBV18 to TRBJ1-1, with TRBD1 as a possible D gene (5 bases). The V gene's germline CDR1 is KGHSH and CDR2 LQKENI. V was cut by 3 bases and J by 0 bases, with 8 bases left in between. CDR3 size: 14 residues. The CDR3 loop is CASSPSGMNTEAFF. The CDR3 DNA is TGTGCCAGCTCACCTTCAGGGATGAACACTGAAGCTTTCTTT.

This rearrangement joins TRBV4-2 to TRBJ2-1; D might be TRBD1 (6 bases). Per the germline V gene, CDR1 is LGHNA and CDR2 is YNFKEQ. The V end lost 0 bases, the J end lost 7 bases, and 16 bases lay between the germline ends. CDR3 length equals 16 residues. DNA for the CDR3: TGTGCCAGCAGCCAAGATTCCCAGGGGAGTTTGAATGAGCAGTTCTTC. This sequence encodes CASSQDSQGSLNEQFF.

The rearrangement uses TRBV29-1 and TRBJ1-2, with unresolved D. Germline CDR1 reads SQVTM; CDR2 reads ANQGSEA. This CDR3 region has 14 residues. Deletions cut 4 bases from V and 4 bases from J, with 16 bases between. CDR3: CSVASASPAYGYTF. The CDR3 DNA follows: TGCAGCGTTGCCTCCGCCTCTCCGGCCTATGGCTACACCTTC.

The J gene is TRBJ2-6, the V gene TRBV5-6; a weak D match, TRBD1 (5 bases). This CDR3 has 14 residues. Trimming took 4 bases from V and 13 from J, leaving 18 bases between them. CDR1 and CDR2 from the germline V gene are SGHDT and YYEEEE. The CDR3 loop reads CASSEYHRTEVLTF. Written as DNA, the CDR3 is TGTGCCAGCAGCGAATATCACAGGACCGAAGTCCTGACTTTC.

The genes are TRBV5-1 and TRBJ2-5; 8 bases fit TRBD1. The CDR3 contains 15 residues. Germline-derived CDR1 and CDR2 are SGHRS and YFSETQ. V was pared by 4 bases and J by 2 bases, with 7 bases of the junction left unmatched. CDR3 protein: CASSTGQGLQETQYF. The CDR3 DNA reads TGCGCCAGCAGCACCGGACAGGGTCTGCAAGAGACCCAGTACTTC.

V usage is TRBV6-5 and J usage is TRBJ2-3; 8 bases are shared with TRBD1. V gave up 0 bases and J gave up 6 bases; unmatched junction bases: 8. Germline V gene sequence: CDR1 MNHEY, CDR2 SVGAGI. The CDR3 loop spans 16 amino acids. The chain's CDR3 is CASSYSRTGSADTQYF. CDR3 sequence (DNA): TGTGCCAGCAGTTACTCTAGGACAGGGTCAGCCGATACGCAGTATTTT.

In DNA form, the CDR3 reads TGCAGCGTTGACATTGTCGGGGCAGGACCCTCTGGGTCCTACGAGCAGTACTTC. Amino acids: CSVDIVGAGPSGSYEQYF. The J gene is TRBJ2-7, the V gene TRBV29-1, with D perhaps TRBD1 or TRBD2 (5 bases each). Trimming removed 3 bases at V and 1 base at J, with 25 bases between. Germline V CDR1 and CDR2: SQVTM, ANQGSEA. The CDR3 length is 18 residues.

V is TRBV29-1 and J is TRBJ2-3; 8 bases fit TRBD2. Germline values: CDR1 SQVTM, CDR2 ANQGSEA. CDR3 length equals 14 residues. The V and J ends lost 4 bases and 1 base, in that order; junction bases with no gene match: 4. CDR3 sequence: CSVVVSGGTDTQYF. The CDR3 DNA sequence: TGCAGCGTTGTGGTTAGCGGGGGCACAGATACGCAGTATTTT.

The chain has TRBV27 and TRBJ2-2; 7 positions match TRBD1. V lost 6 bases, J lost 1 base, and 8 bases stayed unmatched. Looked up from germline, CDR1 is MNHEY and CDR2 is SMNVEV (reference sequence). This CDR3 comprises 16 residues. CDR3 region: CASRRYSGGNTGELFF. CDR3 nucleotide sequence: TGTGCCAGCAGAAGGTACTCAGGGGGGAACACCGGGGAGCTGTTTTTT.

The chain couples TRBV29-1 to TRBJ2-1, with D possibly being TRBD1 (6 bases). The CDR3 has 15 residues. V lost 5 bases and J lost 7, with 21 bases in between. The germline V gene encodes CDR1 SQVTM and CDR2 ANQGSEA. CDR3 protein: CSVRGVQGPTNEQFF. CDR3 nucleotides: TGCAGCGTTCGGGGAGTACAGGGACCCACGAATGAGCAGTTCTTC.

The chain links TRBV27 to TRBJ1-4; TRBD1 is a possible D gene (6 bases). This CDR3 region has 12 residues. Germline V gene data show CDR1 as MNHEY and CDR2 as SMNVEV (reference sequence). The ends were cut back, 8 bases at V and 6 bases at J, with 10 bases in the middle. The chain's CDR3 is CASPEGDEKLFF. The DNA for the CDR3 is TGTGCCAGCCCCGAGGGGGATGAAAAACTGTTTTTT.

V is TRBV30 and J is TRBJ1-3; D ambiguous. CDR3 length equals 12 residues. In germline, CDR1 is GTSNPN, CDR2 SVGIG (reference sequence). V lost 5 bases, J lost 1 base, and 6 bases lay in between. CDR3 sequence reads: CAWAGSGNTIYF. CDR3 nucleotide sequence: TGTGCCTGGGCGGGATCTGGAAACACCATATATTTT.

This clone was observed a few times. The chain carries TRBV7-9 and TRBJ2-6; 11 bases agree with TRBD2. The CDR3 consists of 15 residues. V dropped 5 bases and J dropped 13; count of bases not matched to a gene: 10. Germline CDR1 reads SEHNR; CDR2 reads FQNEAQ (reference sequence). CDR3: CASSLSLLAGEVLTF. CDR3 DNA sequence: TGTGCCAGCAGCCTCTCCTTACTAGCGGGGGAGGTCCTGACTTTC.

This clone was counted a single time. V and J are TRBV25-1 and TRBJ1-5, with D possibly being TRBD1 (5 bases). V gave up 4 bases and J gave up 5 bases, with 15 bases separating them. Germline V CDR1 and CDR2: MGHDK, SYGVNS. CDR3 length: 15 residues. This CDR3 is CASSGAVGVDQPQHF. The CDR3, as DNA: TGTGCCAGCAGTGGTGCAGTGGGGGTCGATCAGCCCCAGCATTTT.

V is TRBV23-1 and J is TRBJ2-1; TRBD1 agrees at 8 bases. TRBV23-1 belongs to the ORF category, with a function that is uncertain. This CDR3 comprises 15 residues. J lost 7 bases, V lost 0 bases, and 5 bases had no gene match. The CDR3 loop reads CASSQSRTGMNEQFF. The DNA of the CDR3 is TGCGCCAGCAGTCAATCTAGGACAGGGATGAATGAGCAGTTCTTC.

J is TRBJ2-3 and V is TRBV19; 7 nucleotides match TRBD1. The CDR3 contains 16 residues. With 0 bases clipped from V and 1 base from J, the junction kept 4 bases outside the gene matches. The germline gives CDR1 LNHDA, CDR2 SQIVND (reference sequence). The CDR3: CASSIDPGQGTDTQYF. CDR3 nucleotide sequence: TGTGCCAGTAGTATAGATCCCGGACAGGGCACAGATACGCAGTATTTT.

The rearrangement uses TRBV27 and TRBJ2-7; 14 nucleotides agree with TRBD2. Trimming at V came to 6 bases and at J to 0 bases, leaving 7 bases not matched to a gene. Germline V gives CDR1 MNHEY, CDR2 SMNVEV (reference sequence). This CDR3 is built from 17 residues. DNA of the CDR3: TGTGCCAGCAGAAGACTAGCGGGGGGGAGGAGCTCCTACGAGCAGTACTTC. The encoded protein is CASRRLAGGRSSYEQYF.

This chain uses TRBV7-2 with TRBJ2-7; D remains unclear. This CDR3 is built from 14 residues. Germline V lookup: CDR1 SGHTA, CDR2 FQGNSA. Between the trimmed V and J ends, which lost 3 bases and 0 bases, there was a span of 9 bases. CDR3 nucleotide sequence: TGTGCCAGCAGCTTCGAGGCAGCCTCCTACGAGCAGTACTTC. Residues: CASSFEAASYEQYF.

This clone was observed a handful of times. The chain uses TRBV23-1 and TRBJ1-5; D is possibly TRBD1 (6 bases). TRBV23-1 carries the ORF label, with uncertain function. The CDR3 runs to 18 residues. V was trimmed by 0 bases and J by 1 base, leaving 16 bases between them. In DNA, the CDR3 is TGCGCCAGCAGTCAATCTCTAGTGGGGGGGCCGAGCAATCAGCCCCAGCATTTT. Encoded protein: CASSQSLVGGPSNQPQHF.

This clone turned up a few times. This rearrangement joins TRBV19 to TRBJ2-3; tentatively, D is TRBD1 (6 bases). This CDR3 is built from 14 residues. V lost 3 bases, J lost 1 base, and 8 bases lay in between. In germline, CDR1 is LNHDA, CDR2 SQIVND (reference sequence). The CDR3: CASSMRQGTDTQYF. CDR3 coding DNA: TGTGCCAGTAGTATGCGACAGGGCACAGATACGCAGTATTTT.

This clone was observed a handful of times. V usage is TRBV4-2 and J usage is TRBJ2-7; D gene uncertain. The length of the CDR3 is 13 residues. Germline CDR1 and CDR2: LGHNA and YNFKEQ. The V end lost 1 base, the J end lost 3 bases, and 7 bases lay between the germline ends. CDR3 nucleotide sequence: TGTGCCAGCAGCCAAGTTTCTAACTACGAGCAGTACTTC. The encoded protein is CASSQVSNYEQYF.